These 30 T cell receptor beta chains were sequenced from one sample in a study of T-cell memory formation after mild COVID-19. Using its own MiXCR run on the 5' RACE reads, TCRdb lists one record per CDR3 protein. The table shows 580,000 or so distinct CDR3 sequences, with approximately 15% occurring only once. The sequenced sample consisted of PBMCs or a T cell subset sorted from them (not recorded which). These receptors all come from an adult woman who had mild COVID-19 (a few samples of this study predate the infection). Cell type and time point are not known.

This clonotype came up many times. The V call is TRBV12-3 or TRBV12-4, the J call TRBJ1-6, with a possible D match to TRBD1 (5 bases). The length of the CDR3 is 12 residues. Trimming took off 10 bases at V and 10 bases at J, with 14 bases between the two ends. DNA of the CDR3: TGTGCCACCGAACCCGGGGACTCACCCCTCCACTTT. Translating it yields CATEPGDSPLHF.

The J gene is TRBJ2-7, the V gene TRBV9; 7 bases match TRBD1. CDR3 length equals 12 residues. Germline loops: CDR1 SGDLS, CDR2 YYNGEE. V gave up 7 bases and J gave up 6 bases; unmatched junction bases: 7. The CDR3 DNA sequence: TGTGCCAGCTCGACAGGGACCGGCGAGCAGTACTTC. This gives the protein CASSTGTGEQYF.

This clonotype was observed at least ten times. The chain is built from TRBV7-8 and TRBJ2-2, with D perhaps TRBD2 (5 bases). Germline loops: CDR1 SGHVS, CDR2 FQNEAQ. The CDR3 has 17 residues. Trimming removed 5 bases at V and 6 bases at J, with 22 bases between. CDR3 loop: CASSQSGGGRPPGELFF. The CDR3 DNA follows: TGTGCCAGCAGCCAATCCGGAGGCGGGCGTCCCCCCGGGGAGCTGTTTTTT.

This clonotype has more than one count but fewer than ten. The chain employs TRBV10-3 and TRBJ2-3; 9 bases fit TRBD1. Germline V gene data show CDR1 as ENHRY and CDR2 as SYGVKD. The CDR3 is 14 residues long. The V gene end was trimmed by 7 bases and the J gene end by 5 bases; junction bases not matched to a gene: 7. CDR3 amino acids: CAITPGQGGDTQYF. CDR3 coding DNA: TGTGCCATCACCCCGGGACAGGGAGGAGATACGCAGTATTTT.

This rearrangement joins TRBV19 to TRBJ2-1; the match to TRBD1 covers 9 bases. Unmatched junction bases numbered 5, after V lost 4 bases and J lost 7 bases. Per germline, CDR1 LNHDA and CDR2 SQIVND (reference sequence). The CDR3 covers 14 residues. CDR3 coding DNA: TGTGCCAGTAGTAAAAAGACAGGGGGTAATGAGCAGTTCTTC. This encodes CASSKKTGGNEQFF.

V gene TRBV7-9 combines with J gene TRBJ2-7; TRBD1 agrees at 7 bases. The CDR3 contains 16 residues. V dropped 5 bases and J dropped 3; count of bases not matched to a gene: 13. CDR1 and CDR2 from the germline V gene are SEHNR and FQNEAQ (reference sequence). The CDR3: CASSPGNRGEIYEQYF. The CDR3 bases are TGTGCCAGCAGCCCTGGGAACAGGGGAGAGATCTACGAGCAGTACTTC.

V gene TRBV20-1 combines with J gene TRBJ2-4; a weak D match, TRBD2 (6 bases). The CDR3 spans 18 residues. Germline V gene data show CDR1 as DFQATT and CDR2 as SNEGSKA (reference sequence). V dropped 6 bases and J dropped 1 base, with 25 bases sitting between them. CDR3 residues: CSADARAGSWSAKNIQYF. CDR3 nucleotides: TGCAGTGCGGACGCCAGGGCGGGGAGCTGGTCGGCCAAAAACATTCAGTACTTC.

The chain employs TRBV4-1 and TRBJ2-7; 7 positions agree with TRBD1. V lost 1 base, J lost 3 bases, and 9 bases stayed unmatched. The CDR3 consists of 16 residues. CDR1 and CDR2 from the germline V gene are MGHRA and YSYEKL. CDR3 DNA: TGCGCCAGCAGCCAAGGGTGGGAAGGGGGCGTCTACGAGCAGTACTTC. This sequence encodes CASSQGWEGGVYEQYF.

V usage is TRBV20-1 and J usage is TRBJ2-4; TRBD1 agrees at 7 bases. CDR1 DFQATT and CDR2 SNEGSKA come from the germline V gene (reference sequence). V lost 4 bases to trimming and J lost 8 bases; unmatched junction nucleotides: 5. The CDR3 is 12 amino acids. In DNA, the CDR3 is TGCAGTGCTAACCCACAGGGGTACATTCAGTACTTC. The encoded protein is CSANPQGYIQYF.

This sequence joins TRBV2 and TRBJ2-3, with no clear D. Trimming cost V 2 bases and J 0 bases, with 6 bases left between them. The CDR3 has 14 amino acids. Per the germline V gene, CDR1 is SNHLY and CDR2 is FYNNEI. In DNA form, the CDR3 reads TGTGCCAGCAGTGAAAGGGCGAGCACAGATACGCAGTATTTT. It encodes CASSERASTDTQYF.

This clonotype showed up just a few times. The chain recombines TRBV10-3 with TRBJ2-7; D unclear. Germline CDR1 and CDR2: ENHRY and SYGVKD. CDR3 length: 12 residues. V lost 2 bases and J 4 bases, leaving 6 bases between the germline ends. This chain's CDR3 is CAISEQRYEQYF. The CDR3 DNA is TGTGCCATCAGTGAGCAGAGGTACGAGCAGTACTTC.

The chain uses TRBV12-3 or TRBV12-4 and TRBJ1-5, with D possibly matching TRBD1 (5 bases). The CDR3 covers 13 residues. Trimming shortened V by 5 bases and J by 5 bases, and 10 bases separated the two germline ends. CDR3 residues: CASSRGLYQPQHF. DNA for the CDR3: TGTGCCAGCAGTAGGGGTCTGTATCAGCCCCAGCATTTT.

This clonotype came up a few times. V usage is TRBV12-3 or TRBV12-4 and J usage is TRBJ2-7, with D hard to call. The CDR3 spans 12 residues. V was cut by 7 bases and J by 1 base, with 8 bases left in between. DNA of the CDR3: TGTGCCAGCAATCCGCAGTCCTACGAGCAGTACTTC. Its translation: CASNPQSYEQYF.

At least ten counts were recorded for this clonotype. The chain is built from TRBV6-4 and TRBJ2-5, with 10 bases matching TRBD1. Germline V CDR1 and CDR2: MRHNA, SNTAGT. The J segment lost 5 bases and the V segment lost 5 bases, leaving 8 bases of the junction unmatched. The CDR3 sequence is 15 residues long. CDR3 region: CASSPGQGDVETQYF. CDR3 DNA sequence: TGTGCCAGCAGTCCCGGACAGGGGGACGTTGAGACCCAGTACTTC.

Comment on this clonotype: With a much larger clone just one base away, this may be a read error. The chain combines TRBV9 with TRBJ2-7; D is unresolved. CDR3 length equals 13 residues. CDR1 and CDR2 (germline): SGDLS, YYNGEE. The CDR3, as DNA: TGTGACAGCAGCAACGACGGCCCCTACGAGCAGTACTTC. Translating it yields CDSSNDGPYEQYF.

This clonotype came up a few times. The rearrangement links TRBV7-3 to TRBJ2-2; D is undetermined. Trimming took 6 bases from V and 6 from J, leaving 14 bases between them. Germline V gives CDR1 SGHTA, CDR2 FQGTGA. The CDR3 is 14 residues long. The DNA for the CDR3 is TGTGCCAGCAGAAAGCTGCCTGAATCCGGGGAGCTGTTTTTT. Residues: CASRKLPESGELFF.

This clonotype was observed a handful of times. The genes are TRBV4-3 and TRBJ2-1; no definite D call. Trimming removed 2 bases from V and 8 bases from J, with 13 bases in between. The CDR3 totals 14 residues. Germline CDR1 reads LGHNA; CDR2 reads YSLEER. CDR3 nucleotides: TGCGCCAGCAGCCAATCTAGGGTCTCCGATGAGCAGTTCTTC. Its translation: CASSQSRVSDEQFF.

The genes are TRBV20-1 and TRBJ2-3, with 7 bases fitting TRBD2. J lost 2 bases, V lost 2 bases, and 10 bases had no gene match. Looked up from germline, CDR1 is DFQATT and CDR2 is SNEGSKA (reference sequence). The CDR3 consists of 16 residues. CDR3 in amino acids: CSARYRGGSATDTQYF. The CDR3 nucleotides read TGCAGTGCTAGATACCGCGGGGGATCTGCCACAGATACGCAGTATTTT.

The rearrangement uses TRBV4-1 and TRBJ2-5; D may be TRBD2 (6 bases). V lost 1 base and J 9 bases, leaving 21 bases between the germline ends. This CDR3 region has 16 residues. In germline, CDR1 is MGHRA, CDR2 YSYEKL. CDR3 DNA sequence: TGCGCCAGCAGCCAAGTGGGGCGGGGAGAGGTTTGGGCCCAGTACTTC. Translating gives CASSQVGRGEVWAQYF.

The V and J genes are TRBV28 and TRBJ2-1; 7 bases fit TRBD1. The junction had 8 bases not matched to a gene; V was cut back by 7 bases and J by 2 bases. The length of the CDR3 is 15 residues. CDR1 and CDR2 from the germline V gene are MDHEN and SYDVKM. The DNA for the CDR3 is TGTGCCAGCACCTCACAGGGGTCAGCCTACAATGAGCAGTTCTTC. Protein sequence: CASTSQGSAYNEQFF.

The CDR3 DNA reads TGTGCCAGCAGCGTAGAGCCAGGGAGGAACACTGAAGCTTTCTTT. This codes for CASSVEPGRNTEAFF. The chain recombines TRBV9 with TRBJ1-1, with a possible D match to TRBD1 (5 bases). Deletions cut 0 bases from V and 1 base from J, with 10 bases between. CDR3 size: 15 residues. The V gene's germline CDR1 is SGDLS and CDR2 YYNGEE.

This rearrangement joins TRBV10-2 to TRBJ2-3, with a weak D call TRBD1 (5 bases). The CDR3 loop spans 14 amino acids. Per the germline V gene, CDR1 is WSHSY and CDR2 is SAAADI. V lost 4 bases to trimming and J lost 4 bases, with 12 bases between them. CDR3 DNA sequence: TGCGCCAGCAGTGGGGCCATGGGGCCAGATACGCAGTATTTT. Encoded protein: CASSGAMGPDTQYF.

This clonotype turned up a few times. V gene TRBV30 combines with J gene TRBJ1-1; perhaps TRBD1 as D (6 bases). The germline gives CDR1 GTSNPN, CDR2 SVGIG (reference sequence). Trimming left V 6 bases short and J 4 bases short, with 21 bases between. There are 15 residues in the CDR3. CDR3 protein: CACTGHRGGITEAFF. CDR3 DNA sequence: TGTGCCTGTACGGGACACCGGGGCGGGATCACTGAAGCTTTCTTT.

Concerning this clonotype itself: An end of the junction does not agree with germline; a read error may underlie this. The chain combines TRBV7-6 with TRBJ2-1; 13 bases agree with TRBD2. The CDR3 loop spans 20 amino acids. The V gene's germline CDR1 is SGHVS and CDR2 FNYEAQ. DNA of the CDR3: TGTGCCAGCAGCCAGACTTGGACTAGCGGGGGAAGCCGAAATTACAATGAGCAGTTCTTT. Translating it yields CASSQTWTSGGSRNYNEQFF.

The V and J genes are TRBV6-1 and TRBJ2-7, with 7 bases aligning to TRBD1. The J segment lost 3 bases and the V segment lost 3 bases, leaving 8 bases of the junction unmatched. Germline assignment: CDR1 MNHNS and CDR2 SASEGT. The CDR3 is 15 amino acids. The CDR3 DNA follows: TGTGCCAGCAGTGAGTTAACAGGGGATCTCTACGAGCAGTACTTC. It specifies CASSELTGDLYEQYF.

This clonotype was counted between two and nine times. This chain connects TRBV7-2 to TRBJ2-1; D gene uncertain. The V gene's germline CDR1 is SGHTA and CDR2 FQGNSA. The V gene lost 4 bases and the J gene lost 4 bases, with 11 bases spanning the gap. This CDR3 is built from 14 residues. CDR3 loop: CASSSPQAYNEQFF. DNA of the CDR3: TGTGCCAGCAGCTCTCCCCAGGCTTACAATGAGCAGTTCTTC. The full variable domain, completed using reference TRBV7-2 and TRBJ2-1, is GAGVSQSPSNKVTEKGKDVELRCDPISGHTALYWYRQSLGQGLEFLIYFQGNSAPDKSGLPSDRFSAERTGGSVSTLTIQRTQQEDSAVYLCASSSPQAYNEQFFGPGTRLTVL.

A few counts support this clonotype. The chain links TRBV5-1 to TRBJ2-7; no firm D call. Trimming cost V 0 bases and J 2 bases, with 12 bases left between them. The CDR3 runs 15 residues. In germline, CDR1 is SGHRS, CDR2 YFSETQ. The CDR3 spells CASSLAGQIAYEQYF. CDR3 nucleotide sequence: TGCGCCAGCAGCTTGGCCGGCCAGATAGCCTACGAGCAGTACTTC. The full variable domain, its missing parts supplied by reference TRBV5-1 and TRBJ2-7, is KAGVTQTPRYLIKTRGQQVTLSCSPISGHRSVSWYQQTPGQGLQFLFEYFSETQRNKGNFPGRFSGRQFSNSRSEMNVSTLELGDSALYLCASSLAGQIAYEQYFGPGTRLTVT.

This clonotype occurred a few times. V is TRBV27 and J is TRBJ2-3; the D gene is possibly TRBD1 (5 bases). The germline V and J ends were trimmed by 1 base and 0 bases, with 14 bases remaining between them. In germline, CDR1 is MNHEY, CDR2 SMNVEV (reference sequence). The CDR3 extends over 17 amino acids. In DNA, the CDR3 is TGTGCCAGCAGTTTATTCGGCAGGGCATCTAGCACAGATACGCAGTATTTT. It specifies CASSLFGRASSTDTQYF.

V usage is TRBV10-3 and J usage is TRBJ1-1; D may be TRBD1 (5 bases). Trimming took 7 bases from V and 4 from J, leaving 16 bases between them. Germline CDR1 and CDR2: ENHRY and SYGVKD. The CDR3 has 14 amino acids. Written as DNA, the CDR3 is TGTGCCATCATAGGGGACTCTGGGGGCACTGAAGCTTTCTTT. Protein sequence: CAIIGDSGGTEAFF.

The chain links TRBV27 to TRBJ1-3, with 7 bases lining up with TRBD1. The length of the CDR3 is 15 residues. Per germline, CDR1 MNHEY and CDR2 SMNVEV (reference sequence). The ends lost 6 bases at V and 0 bases at J; junction bases unmatched: 5. The CDR3 coding sequence is TGTGCCAGCAGGGACAGGACCATCTCTGGAAACACCATATATTTT. Protein sequence: CASRDRTISGNTIYF.